A single T cell receptor beta chain is shown here with its context. Its specificity is not known. The sample belongs to a study of persistence of HIV-infected CD4 T cells. The study, taken as a whole, reports: TCRbeta richness was lower in CMV- and Gag-responding cells than in anti-CD3/anti-CD28-responding cells.

Sequencing used immunoSEQ version 4 in survey mode. Sequencing used immunoSEQ multiplex PCR; TCRdb keeps in-frame clones, though not all of them. Among 25,000 to 40,000 clones listed, approximately 80% were seen once. An overlapping HIV-1 Gag peptide pool stimulated these cells at 0.95 to 1 ug/peptide/mL. CD40L/CD69 double-negative CD45RO-high memory CD4+ T cells were collected. CDR1 is SEHNR, CDR2 FQNEAQ, per germline (reference sequence). The V gene lost 11 bases and the J gene lost 2 bases, with 18 bases spanning the gap. This CDR3 has 15 amino acids. The chain uses TRBV7-9 and TRBJ1-4; TRBD1 is a possible D gene (5 bases). Here the sequenced sample was CD4+ T cells sorted from PBMCs after approximately 19-hour stimulation, taken from a patient who received antiretroviral therapy. This receptor was identified in an adult woman with HIV who was CMV-seropositive. The CDR3 DNA is TGTGCCGGATCTAGTAACTCAGGGACTAATGAAAAACTGTTTTTT. Translated: CAGSSNSGTNEKLFF.